The present TCR beta chain was sequenced within a study of T cells in localized non-small cell lung cancer. The repertoire was sequenced with immunoSEQ multiplex PCR; TCRdb's copy has only in-frame clones and lacks some. The data contain roughly 25,000 clones, about 92% of them singletons. Study findings and constraints: Greater T cell density in blood accompanied longer overall survival. In uninvolved adjacent lung, T cell clonality reached its highest value, exceeding tumor.

Deletions cut 5 bases from V and 6 bases from J, with 13 bases between. The CDR3 is made up of 14 amino acids. CDR1 and CDR2 (germline): WNHNN, SYGVQD (reference sequence). Regarding this clone: Its target is unknown.

This TCR was recovered from a woman aged 40-69 years with stage I lung adenocarcinoma. This chain connects TRBV10-1 to TRBJ2-2; TRBD2 might be the D (6 bases). Source: peripheral blood, taken before any cancer treatment. The DNA for the CDR3 is TGCGCCAGCAGTTCAAATACGGGGGCCGGGGAGCTGTTTTTT. This translates into CASSSNTGAGELFF.